This T cell receptor beta chain appears in the sequencing data of a study of blood T cell repertoires in COVID-19. This study enrolled people aged about 18 to 100 from 20 to 25 US geographic areas. Assignments of participants to cohorts depended upon their own reported clinical history. Recovered status applied to Cohort 3 donors who had two consecutive negative PCRs. It also applied to those with clearance or with symptom resolution. Sequencing was performed with immunoSEQ multiplex PCR; in TCRdb, only in-frame clones are kept and a portion is missing. The sample lists under 350,000 clones; 86% were seen once. The sequencing input was PBMCs or T cells enriched from blood (not recorded which). This TCR derives from a woman under 30 who had recovered from COVID-19.

The CDR3 is CASSLGQNYEQYF. The CDR3 nucleotides read TGTGCCAGCAGCTTGGGACAGAATTACGAGCAGTACTTC. The rearrangement uses TRBV5-4 and TRBJ2-7, with D maybe TRBD1 (5 bases). Germline CDR1 reads SGHNT; CDR2 reads YYREEE (reference sequence). Trimming took 0 bases from V and 4 from J, leaving 8 bases between them. The CDR3 contains 13 residues.